This T cell receptor (beta chain) was recovered during a study of T cells in Graves' hyperthyroidism and ophthalmopathy. This clonotype was counted at least ten times. Looked up from germline, CDR1 is KGHDR and CDR2 is SFDVKD. J lost 1 base, V lost 4 bases, and 5 bases had no gene match. This CDR3 is built from 15 residues. The TCR beta CDR3 regions underwent amplification using RNA transcripts as the source. The TCR CDR3 was amplified in a first-round RT-PCR using the HTBI primer set. MiXCR was run by TCRdb on the multiplex PCR reads, yielding one entry per CDR3 protein. The sample holds about 350,000 distinct CDR3 sequences, about 15% seen once. Patients counted as stable if ophthalmopathy did not develop within 18 months.

The material sequenced was blood. This sequence originates from a woman aged 30 to 39 with Graves' hyperthyroidism. The rearrangement links TRBV24-1 to TRBJ2-5; TRBD1 agrees at 7 bases. This chain's CDR3 is CATSDPTGPQETQYF. As DNA, the CDR3 is TGTGCCACCAGTGACCCGACAGGGCCCCAAGAGACCCAGTACTTC.